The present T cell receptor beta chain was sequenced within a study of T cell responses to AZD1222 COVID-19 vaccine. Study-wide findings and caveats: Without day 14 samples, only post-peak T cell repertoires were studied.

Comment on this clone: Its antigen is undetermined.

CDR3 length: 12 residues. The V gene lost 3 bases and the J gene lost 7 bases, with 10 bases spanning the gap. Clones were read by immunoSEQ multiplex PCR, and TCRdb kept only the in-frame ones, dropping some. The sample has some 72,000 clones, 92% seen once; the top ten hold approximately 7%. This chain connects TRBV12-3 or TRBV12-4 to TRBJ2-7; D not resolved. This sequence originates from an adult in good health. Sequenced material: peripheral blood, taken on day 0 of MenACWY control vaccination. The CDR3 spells CASSFRAGEQYF. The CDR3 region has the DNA TGTGCCAGCAGTTTTAGGGCTGGGGAGCAGTACTTC.